These T cell receptor beta chains were read from a single sample in a study of blood T cells in healthy people across ages. A single record per CDR3 protein comes from TCRdb applying MiXCR to the 5' RACE reads. Seen here are 1.8 million or so distinct CDR3 sequences, around 40% observed once, and the top ten hold roughly 24%. Sequenced sample: blood. These receptors originate from a human donor in good health. CDR3s include the opening cysteine and the closing phenylalanine or tryptophan. D genes are given only for firm matches. Not all rows give a size; the values are once, few, many and, for expanded clones, a class.

TRBJ2-3 many TRBV4-1 - CASSQDWRTDTQYF TGCGCCAGCAGCCAAGATTGGCGCACAGATACGCAGTATTTT
TRBJ2-3 few TRBV7-2 - CASSLAPAVFDTQYF TGTGCCAGCAGCTTAGCGCCGGCTGTTTTCGATACGCAGTATTTT
TRBJ1-2 - TRBV6-5 TRBD1 CASSAGQEVYGYTF TGTGCCAGCAGCGCGGGACAGGAAGTTTATGGCTACACCTTC
TRBJ2-5 - TRBV7-2 - CASSQKYQETQYF TGTGCCAGCAGCCAGAAGTACCAAGAGACCCAGTACTTC
TRBJ1-2 - TRBV21-1 - CASSGAGAGVCGYTF TGTGCCAGCAGCGGGGCGGGGGCAGGGGTCTGCGGCTACACCTTC
TRBJ1-2 few TRBV4-3 - CASSQDPSRVGGYGYTF TGCGCCAGCAGCCAAGATCCATCGAGGGTGGGGGGTTATGGCTACACCTTC
TRBJ2-7 - TRBV7-8 - CASSFLRLAEGEQYF TGTGCCAGCAGCTTTCTCCGGCTAGCCGAAGGGGAGCAGTACTTC
TRBJ1-4 - TRBV20-1 - CSAKRTSGDEKLFF TGCAGTGCTAAAAGGACTAGCGGGGATGAAAAACTGTTTTTT
TRBJ2-5 once TRBV3-1 - CASSQVRGRDQDTQYF TGTGCCAGCAGCCAAGTGAGAGGTCGGGACCAAGACACCCAGTACTTC
TRBJ1-1 few TRBV12-3/TRBV12-4 TRBD1 CASSRQGTPGGAFF TGTGCCAGCTCCCGACAGGGGACTCCCGGAGGGGCTTTCTTT
TRBJ2-1 many TRBV4-1 - CASSQDRAGNEQFF TGCGCCAGCAGCCAAGACAGGGCTGGAAATGAGCAGTTCTTC
TRBJ2-7 many TRBV27 - CASSLSADYEQYF TGTGCCAGCAGTTTATCTGCGGACTACGAGCAGTACTTC
TRBJ1-4 - TRBV21-1 - CASSHKSNEKLFF TGTGCCAGCAGCCATAAGAGTAATGAAAAACTGTTTTTT
TRBJ2-7 few TRBV29-1 - CSVEVGGGESLHYEQYF TGCAGCGTTGAAGTGGGGGGGGGCGAGAGCCTACACTACGAGCAGTACTTC
TRBJ1-1 - TRBV6-5 TRBD1 CASSSPTGTQAFF TGTGCCAGCAGCTCCCCGACAGGGACCCAAGCTTTCTTT
TRBJ2-1 - TRBV4-1 TRBD2 CASTSAGDEQFF TGCGCCAGCACCTCAGCGGGGGATGAGCAGTTCTTC
TRBJ2-5 - TRBV2 TRBD2 CASSERGLAGGLQETQYF TGTGCCAGCAGTGAACGGGGACTAGCGGGGGGTCTCCAAGAGACCCAGTACTTC
TRBJ2-7 few TRBV7-2 - CVSSLAASSYEQYF TGTGTCAGCAGCTTGGCAGCCAGCTCCTACGAGCAGTACTTC
TRBJ1-1 few TRBV28 - CASSLTQVGTEAFF TGTGCCAGCAGTCTCACCCAGGTGGGGACTGAAGCTTTCTTT
TRBJ2-7 - TRBV20-1 - CSAKAAGTPGAYEQYF TGCAGTGCTAAAGCGGCCGGGACACCCGGCGCCTACGAGCAGTACTTC
TRBJ1-2 - TRBV4-3 - CASSQDGGLSGGYTF TGCGCCAGCAGCCAAGACGGGGGTCTATCCGGGGGCTACACCTTC
TRBJ2-1 few TRBV5-6 - CASSPPLRNEQFF TGTGCCAGCAGCCCGCCTTTACGCAATGAGCAGTTCTTC
TRBJ2-7 few TRBV27 - CASSLSRHGSYEQYF TGTGCCAGCAGTTTGTCCAGACATGGTTCCTACGAGCAGTACTTC
TRBJ2-2 - TRBV2 - CASKGALNTGELFF TGTGCCAGCAAAGGGGCGCTTAACACCGGGGAGCTGTTTTTT
TRBJ2-7 few TRBV5-5 - CASSLGFGLSYEQYF TGTGCCAGCAGCCTGGGTTTTGGACTCTCCTACGAGCAGTACTTC
TRBJ2-3 few TRBV12-3/TRBV12-4 - CASSLKLHTDTQYF TGTGCCAGCAGTTTAAAGCTTCACACAGATACGCAGTATTTT
TRBJ1-5 few TRBV12-3/TRBV12-4 - CASSSSKPGTIQPQHF TGTGCCAGCAGTTCCTCAAAGCCCGGGACGATACAGCCCCAGCATTTT
TRBJ2-1 - TRBV20-1 TRBD2 CSARGSSGAAYNEQFF TGCAGTGCTAGAGGATCTAGCGGGGCTGCCTACAATGAGCAGTTCTTC
TRBJ1-1 few TRBV20-1 - CSARAANTEAFF TGCAGTGCTAGGGCTGCGAACACTGAAGCTTTCTTT
TRBJ2-5 - TRBV15 - CATSRDQGTQYF TGTGCCACCAGCAGAGATCAGGGGACCCAGTACTTC
TRBJ1-2 - TRBV10-3 - CAISEDLNYGYTF TGTGCCATCAGTGAGGACCTTAACTATGGCTACACCTTC
TRBJ2-1 - TRBV20-1 - CSALTLGSEQFF TGTAGTGCCCTTACACTAGGGAGTGAGCAGTTCTTC
TRBJ2-1 - TRBV28 - CASSSSSPSSYNEQFF TGTGCCAGCAGTTCATCTAGCCCCAGCTCCTACAATGAGCAGTTCTTC
TRBJ2-6 many TRBV30 - CAWSVQKHFTANVLTF TGTGCCTGGAGTGTACAAAAACATTTCACGGCCAACGTCCTGACTTTC
TRBJ1-2 - TRBV5-1 - CASSLRPGRQNGYTF TGCGCCAGCAGCTTGAGGCCGGGACGACAAAATGGCTACACCTTC
TRBJ2-7 few TRBV3-1 TRBD1 CASSQAGQGFPYEQYF TGTGCCAGCAGCCAAGCGGGACAGGGTTTCCCCTACGAGCAGTACTTC
TRBJ2-7 - TRBV6-2/TRBV6-3 TRBD2 CAIAGEGEQYF TGTGCCATCGCCGGGGAGGGGGAGCAGTACTTC
TRBJ2-1 - TRBV20-1 - CSARQSWGQFF TGCAGTGCTAGACAAAGCTGGGGGCAGTTCTTC
TRBJ2-7 - TRBV7-2 TRBD2 CASGPRAGEFYEQYF TGTGCCAGCGGCCCCAGAGCGGGGGAATTCTACGAGCAGTACTTC
TRBJ2-5 few TRBV10-3 - CAISESGKQETQYF TGTGCCATCAGTGAGTCCGGCAAACAAGAGACCCAGTACTTC
TRBJ2-2 - TRBV6-1 - CASRTEGSAGELFF TGTGCCAGCAGGACGGAGGGGAGTGCCGGGGAGCTGTTTTTT
TRBJ2-4 - TRBV9 TRBD1 CASSVGDRGLRYF TGTGCCAGCAGCGTCGGAGACAGGGGATTGCGGTACTTC
TRBJ1-4 few TRBV5-1 - CASRGTREKLFF TGCGCCAGCAGGGGGACCAGAGAAAAACTGTTTTTT
TRBJ1-2 few TRBV4-3 - CASSQDRTGRYGYTF TGCGCCAGCAGCCAAGATAGGACGGGACGCTATGGCTACACCTTC
TRBJ1-2 - TRBV18 - CASSPQAYRESYGYTF TGTGCCAGCTCACCACAGGCTTACAGGGAAAGCTATGGCTACACCTTC
TRBJ1-5 few TRBV7-9 - CASSFEGRDNQPQHF TGTGCCAGCAGCTTTGAGGGCAGGGACAATCAGCCCCAGCATTTT
TRBJ1-2 - TRBV11-2 TRBD1 CASSLDRWQGAMGGYTF TGTGCCAGCAGCTTAGATCGATGGCAGGGGGCGATGGGTGGCTACACCTTC
TRBJ1-4 - TRBV7-3 TRBD1 CASSPSAAGGNEKLFF TGCGCCAGCAGCCCCTCGGCGGCAGGGGGTAATGAAAAACTGTTTTTT
TRBJ1-2 few TRBV13 TRBD1 CANQGGTYGYTF TGTGCCAACCAAGGGGGCACGTATGGCTACACCTTC
TRBJ2-7 - TRBV5-1 TRBD1 CASNRGPDEQYF TGCGCCAGTAACAGGGGGCCCGACGAGCAGTACTTC
TRBJ2-5 - TRBV20-1 - CSARGPGEETQYF TGCAGTGCTAGAGGGCCAGGGGAAGAGACCCAGTACTTC
TRBJ1-1 - TRBV10-3 - CAIGGDEAFF TGTGCCATCGGTGGGGACGAAGCTTTCTTT
TRBJ2-7 - TRBV4-3 - CASSQDMGAGEQYF TGCGCCAGCAGCCAAGATATGGGCGCCGGCGAGCAGTACTTC
TRBJ2-7 - TRBV20-1 - CSADNPYEQYF TGCAGCGCCGACAACCCCTACGAGCAGTACTTC
TRBJ2-3 - TRBV2 TRBD2 CASSEESGGDTQYF TGTGCCAGCAGTGAAGAGTCGGGAGGAGATACGCAGTATTTT
TRBJ1-2 - TRBV15 - CATSRDNKASYGYTF TGTGCCACCAGCAGAGATAATAAGGCAAGCTATGGCTACACCTTC
TRBJ2-7 once TRBV5-5 - CASSLSPHIYEQYF TGTGCCAGCAGCTTGAGCCCACACATCTACGAGCAGTACTTC
TRBJ2-7 few TRBV6-2/TRBV6-3 TRBD1 CASRSTGARIYEQYF TGTGCCAGCAGATCGACAGGGGCGAGGATCTACGAGCAGTACTTC
TRBJ2-7 - TRBV20-1 TRBD2 CSARGSGGASPYEQYF TGCAGTGCTAGAGGGAGCGGGGGGGCCAGCCCCTACGAGCAGTACTTC
TRBJ2-7 - TRBV12-5 - CASGPGGARCTYEQYF TGTGCTAGTGGCCCGGGTGGGGCAAGATGTACTTACGAGCAGTACTTC